The clone carrying this T cell receptor beta chain was observed many times. What was amplified from RNA transcripts were TCR beta CDR3 regions. HTBI primers were employed in a first-round RT-PCR of the TCR CDR3. TCRdb re-called the multiplex PCR reads through MiXCR, storing one row per CDR3 protein. The sample contains roughly 740,000 distinct CDR3 sequences, over 15% of which appear only once. The data are from a study of T cells in Graves' hyperthyroidism and ophthalmopathy. The clonotype comes from a young man with Graves' hyperthyroidism. Sequencing was done on a sample of blood.

The CDR3 DNA reads TGCAGTGCTCCACCTCCGGGACTAGCGGGAGTAGACAATGAGCAGTTCTTC. It codes for CSAPPPGLAGVDNEQFF. The chain recombines TRBV20-1 with TRBJ2-1, with 14 positions matching TRBD2. There are 17 residues in the CDR3. Germline values: CDR1 DFQATT, CDR2 SNEGSKA (reference sequence). The V segment lost 5 bases and the J segment 5 bases; nucleotides outside the gene matches: 11.